This passage covers 24 T cell receptor beta chains from one sample sequenced in a study of T-cell memory formation after mild COVID-19. MiXCR, applied by TCRdb to the 5' RACE reads, yields one record per CDR3 protein. The repertoire consists of hundreds of thousands of distinct CDR3 sequences, with about 16% occurring once and the leading ten covering less than 30%. The sample consisted of PBMCs or a T cell subset sorted from them (not recorded which). These receptors were collected from a man between 18 and 35 years old who had mild COVID-19 (a few samples of this study predate the infection). Cell type and time point are not known.

This chain links TRBV9 with TRBJ1-6; D is perhaps TRBD1 (6 bases). The V and J ends lost 3 bases and 8 bases respectively, with 15 bases between them. Germline assignment: CDR1 SGDLS and CDR2 YYNGEE. The CDR3 totals 15 residues. The CDR3 region has the DNA TGTGCCAGCAGCGGCCCAGGGGAACGGTATTCACCCCTCCACTTT. It translates to CASSGPGERYSPLHF.

This sequence joins TRBV6-6 and TRBJ2-1; no clear D. The V end lost 0 bases, the J end lost 9 bases, and 12 bases lay between the germline ends. The CDR3 spans 14 residues. Germline assignment: CDR1 MNHNY and CDR2 SVGAGI (reference sequence). CDR3 sequence: CASSYSRQDGEQFF. CDR3 DNA: TGTGCCAGCAGTTACTCGAGGCAGGATGGTGAGCAGTTCTTC.

This clonotype was seen more than once but under ten times. This sequence joins TRBV6-1 and TRBJ1-2; D unclear. Deletions cut 8 bases from V and 4 bases from J, with 14 bases between. This CDR3 spans 13 amino acids. CDR1 and CDR2 (germline): MNHNS, SASEGT. CDR3 sequence (DNA): TGTGCCAGCTGTCGAGACCCGTCCTATGGCTACACCTTC. Translation gives CASCRDPSYGYTF.

V gene TRBV12-3 or TRBV12-4 combines with J gene TRBJ2-3; 7 bases line up with TRBD1. The V segment lost 6 bases and the J segment 10 bases; nucleotides outside the gene matches: 10. This CDR3 is built from 13 residues. For the CDR3, the DNA is TGTGCCAGCAGAATCACAGGGGTGGGGTCGCAGTATTTT. As protein: CASRITGVGSQYF.

The J gene is TRBJ1-1, the V gene TRBV11-1; no clear D gene. Between the trimmed V and J ends, which lost 5 bases and 6 bases, there was a span of 16 bases. Germline V gene lookup returns CDR1 SGHAT and CDR2 FQDESV (reference sequence). This CDR3 comprises 14 residues. In DNA, the CDR3 is TGTGCCAGCAGCAGGGCGGGATCACGGTCTGAAGCTTTCTTT. Translation gives CASSRAGSRSEAFF.

The chain uses TRBV4-3 and TRBJ2-3; 14 bases agree with TRBD2. Losses at the gene ends were 1 base for V and 4 bases for J; bases not matched to a gene: 1. The germline V gene has CDR1 LGHNA and CDR2 YSLEER. The CDR3 totals 16 residues. CDR3 protein: CASSQATSGGADTQYF. CDR3 nucleotide sequence: TGCGCCAGCAGCCAAGCGACTAGCGGGGGGGCAGATACGCAGTATTTT.

This clonotype has a handful of counts. V usage is TRBV5-1 and J usage is TRBJ2-7; TRBD2 matches at 9 bases. The length of the CDR3 is 14 residues. Germline CDR1 is SGHRS and CDR2 is YFSETQ. V lost 3 bases and J lost 3; bases outside the gene matches: 4. The CDR3 bases are TGCGCCAGCAGCTCCGGAGCGGGGGGCTACGAGCAGTACTTC. It specifies CASSSGAGGYEQYF.

This chain joins TRBV7-3 and TRBJ2-2; 7 bases map to TRBD1. V lost 5 bases, J lost 5 bases, and 8 bases stayed unmatched. CDR1 and CDR2 from the germline V gene are SGHTA and FQGTGA. The CDR3 spans 15 residues. CDR3: CASSLLGGGTGELFF. CDR3 sequence (DNA): TGTGCCAGCAGCCTCCTAGGGGGCGGAACCGGGGAGCTGTTTTTT. The variable domain in full, completed from reference TRBV7-3 and TRBJ2-2, reads GAGVSQTPSNKVTEKGKYVELRCDPISGHTALYWYRQSLGQGPEFLIYFQGTGAADDSGLPNDRFFAVRPEGSVSTLKIQRTERGDSAVYLCASSLLGGGTGELFFGEGSRLTVL.

V is TRBV7-2 and J is TRBJ2-1, with D uncertain. Germline assignment: CDR1 SGHTA and CDR2 FQGNSA. The ends were cut back, 4 bases at V and 5 bases at J, with 12 bases in the middle. The length of the CDR3 is 14 residues. The CDR3 is CASSSRRLDNEQFF. As DNA, the CDR3 is TGTGCCAGCAGCTCCCGCAGGCTTGACAATGAGCAGTTCTTC.

This clonotype was detected a few times. The chain couples TRBV7-9 to TRBJ2-2; TRBD2 aligns across 8 bases. CDR1 and CDR2 from the germline V gene are SEHNR and FQNEAQ (reference sequence). V dropped 5 bases and J dropped 6; count of bases not matched to a gene: 8. This CDR3 spans 15 amino acids. CDR3 DNA: TGTGCCAGCAGCAGTCTTAGCGGGGAATCCGGGGAGCTGTTTTTT. Its protein product is CASSSLSGESGELFF.

This rearrangement joins TRBV20-1 to TRBJ2-7, with 8 bases that match TRBD2. The CDR3 runs 14 residues. Trimming took 2 bases from V and 4 from J; bases not matched to a gene: 7. Germline lookup yields CDR1 DFQATT and CDR2 SNEGSKA (reference sequence). The CDR3 loop is CSARLSGGAYEQYF. The DNA for the CDR3 is TGCAGTGCTAGACTAAGCGGGGGAGCTTACGAGCAGTACTTC.

The V gene is TRBV7-2, the J gene TRBJ2-5; TRBD2 aligns across 14 bases. J gave up 2 bases and V 5 bases, and 4 bases lay outside the gene matches. Germline loops: CDR1 SGHTA, CDR2 FQGNSA. The CDR3 spans 16 residues. The CDR3 region is CASSPGTSGRQETQYF. CDR3 nucleotides: TGTGCCAGCAGCCCCGGGACTAGCGGGAGACAAGAGACCCAGTACTTC.

This clonotype came up many times. V usage is TRBV10-3 and J usage is TRBJ2-7; D is ambiguous. The germline V and J ends were trimmed by 11 bases and 2 bases, with 13 bases remaining between them. Germline values: CDR1 ENHRY, CDR2 SYGVKD. This CDR3 region has 12 residues. CDR3 in amino acids: CAAEDEAYEQYF. The CDR3 region has the DNA TGTGCCGCCGAAGACGAAGCCTACGAGCAGTACTTC.

The chain combines TRBV7-3 with TRBJ1-6; D is ambiguous. Looked up from germline, CDR1 is SGHTA and CDR2 is FQGTGA. The CDR3 spans 15 residues. V was clipped by 4 bases and J by 8 bases, with 15 bases between them. The CDR3 DNA reads TGTGCCAGCAGCTCCGACCCATCGGTTGATTCACCCCTCCACTTT. Amino acids: CASSSDPSVDSPLHF.

This clonotype was picked up a small number of times. J is TRBJ2-5 and V is TRBV12-3 or TRBV12-4; D gene uncertain. This CDR3 has 13 amino acids. V was shortened by 3 bases and J by 3 bases, with 8 bases between the two germline ends. CDR3 DNA: TGTGCCAGCAGTTTTCTTCAGAAAGAGACCCAGTACTTC. Translating it yields CASSFLQKETQYF.

The rearrangement links TRBV3-1 to TRBJ2-1, with D unresolved. The germline V gene encodes CDR1 LGHDT and CDR2 YNNKEL (reference sequence). Trimming took off 1 base at V and 6 bases at J, with 13 bases between the two ends. The CDR3 runs 15 residues. DNA of the CDR3: TGTGCCAGCAGCCAAGGATATGGAGCCTTCAATGAGCAGTTCTTC. This sequence encodes CASSQGYGAFNEQFF.

The V call is TRBV3-1, the J call TRBJ2-2; 7 nucleotides match TRBD2. The V gene end was trimmed by 2 bases and the J gene end by 7 bases; junction bases not matched to a gene: 1. Germline CDR1 LGHDT, CDR2 YNNKEL (reference sequence). This CDR3 is 13 amino acids long. The CDR3 sequence is CASSQLAVGELFF. DNA of the CDR3: TGTGCCAGCAGCCAACTAGCGGTCGGGGAGCTGTTTTTT.

This clonotype was observed a few times. The rearrangement joins TRBV6-1 to TRBJ1-5; D may be TRBD1 (5 bases). The CDR3 is 13 residues long. Germline CDR1 MNHNS, CDR2 SASEGT. The V gene lost 2 bases and the J gene lost 10 bases, with 12 bases spanning the gap. CDR3 sequence (DNA): TGTGCCAGCAGTGAAACCTCCGACAGACCCCAGCATTTT. Protein sequence: CASSETSDRPQHF.

V is TRBV24-1 and J is TRBJ2-5; 10 bases map to TRBD1. Germline CDR1 and CDR2: KGHDR and SFDVKD. CDR3 size: 17 residues. With V trimmed by 2 bases and J by 7 bases, 12 bases remained unmatched. The CDR3 nucleotides are TGTGCCACCAGTGATTCCTGGGACAGGGGACTACGGGGGACCCAGTACTTC. As protein: CATSDSWDRGLRGTQYF.

A few counts support this clonotype. The chain links TRBV12-3 or TRBV12-4 to TRBJ2-5; D is unresolved. The CDR3 spans 11 residues. The ends were cut back, 6 bases at V and 10 bases at J, with 12 bases in the middle. The CDR3 is CASRNRMDQYF. The CDR3 DNA reads as TGTGCCAGCAGGAATCGTATGGACCAGTACTTC.

This clonotype was seen at least ten times. V and J are TRBV20-1 and TRBJ2-6; D gene ambiguous. Trimming cost V 2 bases and J 0 bases, with 2 bases left between them. There are 13 residues in the CDR3. Germline V CDR1 and CDR2: DFQATT, SNEGSKA (reference sequence). CDR3 amino acids: CSARRSGANVLTF. The CDR3 DNA reads TGCAGTGCTAGACGCTCTGGGGCCAACGTCCTGACTTTC.

This clonotype was counted between two and nine times. The V gene is TRBV5-5, the J gene TRBJ2-3, with D perhaps matching TRBD1 (6 bases). This CDR3 contains 16 residues. V was clipped by 1 base and J by 2 bases, with 14 bases between them. From germline, CDR1 is SGHKS and CDR2 YYEKEE (reference sequence). CDR3 nucleotides: TGTGCCAGCAGCTTGCTCGACAGGTACTACACAGATACGCAGTATTTT. Its protein is CASSLLDRYYTDTQYF.

This clonotype was recorded a few times. The chain carries TRBV16 and TRBJ2-5; no clear D gene. This CDR3 contains 12 residues. V shed 1 base and J shed 5 bases, with 5 bases lying between them. Germline-derived CDR1 and CDR2 are KGHSY and FQNENV. The CDR3 reads CASSQYRETQYF. The CDR3 DNA follows: TGTGCCAGCAGCCAATACCGTGAGACCCAGTACTTC. The full variable domain, completed using reference TRBV16 and TRBJ2-5, is GEEVAQTPKHLVRGEGQKAKLYCAPIKGHSYVFWYQQVLKNEFKFLISFQNENVFDETGMPKERFSAKCLPNSPCSLEIQATKLEDSAVYFCASSQYRETQYFGPGTRLLVL.

This clonotype occurred a few times. The chain combines TRBV3-1 with TRBJ2-4, with 8 bases that match TRBD2. CDR1 and CDR2 (germline): LGHDT, YNNKEL (reference sequence). Trimming removed 6 bases from V and 3 bases from J; junction bases left unmatched: 7. CDR3 length: 15 amino acids. The CDR3 here is CASSLTGGYKNIQYF. CDR3 DNA sequence: TGTGCCAGCAGTCTTACGGGGGGGTACAAAAACATTCAGTACTTC.